This is a list of T cell receptor beta chains from one sample in a study of blood T cell repertoires in COVID-19. Using immunoSEQ multiplex PCR, the repertoire was profiled, and TCRdb retains in-frame clones only, with some absent. Of some 200,000 clones listed, around 80% were seen once; the top ten hold roughly 8.7%. Input material: peripheral blood. The source is a man aged 50 to 60 with active or convalescent COVID-19. Each CDR3 is given with its conserved first and last residue.

v_call,cdr3_aa
TRBV2,CASSDRGRVDYGYTF
TRBV11-2,CASSWTRLADEQFF
TRBV25-1,CASSAAGGVYGYTF
TRBV3-1/TRBV3-2,CASSPLYAYQETQYF
TRBV4-1,CASSQDLPYEQYF
TRBV5-1,CASSLRPTGDTGANVLTF
TRBV27,CASTGLAGVVSYNEQFF
TRBV2,CASSEDFYTDTQYF
TRBV24-1,CATSEGTGDIYEQYF
TRBV30,CAWATGGNYGYTF
TRBV7-6,CASSLAQANTGELFF
TRBV2,CASSESWPGQFRMNTEAFF
TRBV7-9,CASSPGGQGQFYGYTF
TRBV28,CASSFTGGPYEQYF
TRBV3-1/TRBV3-2,CASSQELGGLGEKLFF
TRBV2,CASSGATSGSYEQYF
TRBV2,CASSGQGAVQPQHF
TRBV28,CASSPLHRVSDEKLFF
TRBV28,CASSMTGGASGYTF
TRBV5-3,CARRVGGTEAFF
TRBV2,CASRADRQLAKNIQYF
TRBV29-1,CSVTSGGETQYF
TRBV5-5,CASSLIAVNPTENEQFF
TRBV6-2/TRBV6-3,CASSYGGAEYEQYF
TRBV27,CASSPTPGLTKIPRAFF
TRBV27,CASSRASLLTDTQYF
TRBV5-4,CASTPEGHLEYTEAFF
TRBV5-4,CASSLGRGMNTEAFF
TRBV5-1,CASSLSGQAGGYTF
TRBV5-1,CASSPGRWGTDTQYF
TRBV11-3,CASSLVVGDEQYF
TRBV6-5,CASHPGVYNEQFF
TRBV5-1,CASSPSWTGGPADYGYTF
TRBV7-2,CASSQALVVQEQFF
TRBV2,CASIKPGQGASGELFF
TRBV6-1,CASSEGKRGGGPQHF
TRBV7-6,CASSPMREGGGNTIYF
TRBV11-2,CASRTDRGLSGEAFF
TRBV6-5,CASSSGSSVSGNTIYF
TRBV6-5,CASSYGADPKVGELFF
TRBV7-9,CASTPRAGGGQYF
TRBV24-1,CATSDFLSGQETQYF
TRBV28,CASSPRGPEAFF
TRBV27,CASSLEAGFKLFF
TRBV7-3,CASSLGALAYNEQFF
TRBV5-1,CASSPAGPGTGELFF
TRBV24-1,CATSVTGTGGFETQYF
TRBV5-1,CASSLEGTSYYGYTF
TRBV29-1,CSVVRLGPDTQYF
TRBV5-4,CASSEPGTDTQYF
TRBV4-2,CASSREYSSNQPQHF
TRBV18,CASSRYRQGDQYF
TRBV27,CASSFRRPHNSPLHF
TRBV5-1,CASSLAVGAGANVLTF
TRBV6-2/TRBV6-3,CASTPQTSGYQETQYF